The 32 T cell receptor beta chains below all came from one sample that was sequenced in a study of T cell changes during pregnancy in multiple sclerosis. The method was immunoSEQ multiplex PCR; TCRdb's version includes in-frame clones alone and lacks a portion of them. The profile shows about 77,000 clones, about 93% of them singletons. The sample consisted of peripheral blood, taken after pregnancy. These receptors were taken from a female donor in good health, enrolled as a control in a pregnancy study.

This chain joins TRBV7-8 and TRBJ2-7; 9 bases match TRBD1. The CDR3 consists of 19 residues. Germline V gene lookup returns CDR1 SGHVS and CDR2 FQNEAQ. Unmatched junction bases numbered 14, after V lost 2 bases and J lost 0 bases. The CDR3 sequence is CASSLLGFSGTGISYEQYF. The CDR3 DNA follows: TGTGCCAGCAGCTTATTAGGGTTCTCCGGGACAGGGATCTCCTACGAGCAGTACTTC.

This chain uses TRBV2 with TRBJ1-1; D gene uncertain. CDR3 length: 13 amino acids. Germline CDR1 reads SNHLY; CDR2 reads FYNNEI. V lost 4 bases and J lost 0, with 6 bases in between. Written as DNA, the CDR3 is TGTGCCAGCAGTGTAGAGATGAACACTGAAGCTTTCTTT. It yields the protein CASSVEMNTEAFF.

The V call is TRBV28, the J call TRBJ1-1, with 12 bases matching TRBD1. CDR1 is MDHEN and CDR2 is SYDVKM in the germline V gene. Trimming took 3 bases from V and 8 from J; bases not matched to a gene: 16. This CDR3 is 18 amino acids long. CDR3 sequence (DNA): TGTGCCAGCAGTTTGACTCTGGGACAGGGGGCTGGTGTTGGAGAAGCTTTCTTT. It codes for CASSLTLGQGAGVGEAFF.

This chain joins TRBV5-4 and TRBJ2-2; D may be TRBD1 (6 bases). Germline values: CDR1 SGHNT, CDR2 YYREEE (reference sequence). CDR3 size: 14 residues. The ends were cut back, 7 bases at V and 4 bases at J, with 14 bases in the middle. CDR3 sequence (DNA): TGTGCCAGCGCACCCGGACAGTTCACCGGGGAGCTGTTTTTT. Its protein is CASAPGQFTGELFF.

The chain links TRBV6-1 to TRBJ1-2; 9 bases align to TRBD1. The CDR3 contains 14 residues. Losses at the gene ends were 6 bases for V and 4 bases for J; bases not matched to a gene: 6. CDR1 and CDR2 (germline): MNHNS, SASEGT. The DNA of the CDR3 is TGTGCCAGCAGGACGGGACAGGGACCCTATGGCTACACCTTC. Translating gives CASRTGQGPYGYTF.

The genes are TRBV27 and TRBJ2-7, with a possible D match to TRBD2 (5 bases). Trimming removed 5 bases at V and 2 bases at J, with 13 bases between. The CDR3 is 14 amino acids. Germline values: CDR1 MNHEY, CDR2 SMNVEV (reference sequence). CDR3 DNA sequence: TGTGCCAGCAGTGCGCGGGTCCGGACCTACGAGCAGTACTTC. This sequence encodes CASSARVRTYEQYF.

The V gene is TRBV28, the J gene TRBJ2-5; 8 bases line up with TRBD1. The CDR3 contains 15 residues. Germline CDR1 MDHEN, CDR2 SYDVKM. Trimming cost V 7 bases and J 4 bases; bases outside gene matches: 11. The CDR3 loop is CASTSIGQGGETQYF. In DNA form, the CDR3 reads TGTGCCAGCACCTCTATTGGACAGGGAGGAGAGACCCAGTACTTC.

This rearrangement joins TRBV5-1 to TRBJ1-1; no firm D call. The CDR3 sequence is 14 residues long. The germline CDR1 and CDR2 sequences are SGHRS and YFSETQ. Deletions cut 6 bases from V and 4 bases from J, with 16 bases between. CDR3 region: CASIEFIGSTEAFF. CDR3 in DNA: TGCGCCAGCATCGAGTTTATTGGTTCCACTGAAGCTTTCTTT. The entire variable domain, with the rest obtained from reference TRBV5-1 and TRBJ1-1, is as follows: KAGVTQTPRYLIKTRGQQVTLSCSPISGHRSVSWYQQTPGQGLQFLFEYFSETQRNKGNFPGRFSGRQFSNSRSEMNVSTLELGDSALYLCASIEFIGSTEAFFGQGTRLTVV.

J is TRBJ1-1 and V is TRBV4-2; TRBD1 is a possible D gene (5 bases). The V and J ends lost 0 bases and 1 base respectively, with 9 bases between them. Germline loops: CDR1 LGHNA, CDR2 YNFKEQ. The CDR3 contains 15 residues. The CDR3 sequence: CASSQDQDRNTEAFF. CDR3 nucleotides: TGTGCCAGCAGCCAAGATCAAGACAGGAACACTGAAGCTTTCTTT.

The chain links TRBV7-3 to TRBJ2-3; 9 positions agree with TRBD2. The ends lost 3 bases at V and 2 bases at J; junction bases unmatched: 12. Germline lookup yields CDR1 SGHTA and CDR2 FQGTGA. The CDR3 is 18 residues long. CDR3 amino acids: CASSFFAGGLGATDTQYF. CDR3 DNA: TGTGCCAGCAGCTTTTTTGCGGGAGGGCTGGGGGCCACAGATACGCAGTATTTT.

CDR3 bases: TGTGCCAGCAGCGTCCCCAGGGGGAGAGGGCCCCCCCCCGATACGCAGTATTTT. This encodes CASSVPRGRGPPPDTQYF. The J gene is TRBJ2-3, the V gene TRBV9; 7 bases are shared with TRBD1. V lost 2 bases and J lost 6; bases outside the gene matches: 18. Germline V lookup: CDR1 SGDLS, CDR2 YYNGEE. This CDR3 spans 18 amino acids.

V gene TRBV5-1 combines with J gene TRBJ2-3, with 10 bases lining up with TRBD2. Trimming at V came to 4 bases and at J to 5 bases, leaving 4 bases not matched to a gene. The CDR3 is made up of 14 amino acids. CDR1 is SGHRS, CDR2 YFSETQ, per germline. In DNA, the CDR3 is TGCGCCAGCAGCCCCGGGACTAGCGAAGATACGCAGTATTTT. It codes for CASSPGTSEDTQYF.

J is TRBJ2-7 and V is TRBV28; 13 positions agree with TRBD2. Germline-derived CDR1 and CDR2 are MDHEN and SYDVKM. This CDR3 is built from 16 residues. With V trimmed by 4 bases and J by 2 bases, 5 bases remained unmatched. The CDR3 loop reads CASSWTSGSPTYEQYF. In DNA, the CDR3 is TGTGCCAGCAGTTGGACTAGCGGGAGTCCCACCTACGAGCAGTACTTC.

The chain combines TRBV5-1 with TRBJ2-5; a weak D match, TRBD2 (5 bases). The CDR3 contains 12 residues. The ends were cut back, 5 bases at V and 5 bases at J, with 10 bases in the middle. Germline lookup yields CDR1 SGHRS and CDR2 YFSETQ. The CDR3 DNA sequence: TGCGCCAGCAGGGAGGAACTTGAGACCCAGTACTTC. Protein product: CASREELETQYF.

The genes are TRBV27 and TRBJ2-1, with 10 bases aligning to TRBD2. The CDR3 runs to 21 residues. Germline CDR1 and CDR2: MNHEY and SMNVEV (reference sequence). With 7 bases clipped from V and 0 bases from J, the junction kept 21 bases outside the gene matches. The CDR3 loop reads CASTLRGIAGGIRFSYNEQFF. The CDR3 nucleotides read TGTGCCAGCACCTTACGGGGCATAGCGGGGGGCATTCGATTCTCCTACAATGAGCAGTTCTTC.

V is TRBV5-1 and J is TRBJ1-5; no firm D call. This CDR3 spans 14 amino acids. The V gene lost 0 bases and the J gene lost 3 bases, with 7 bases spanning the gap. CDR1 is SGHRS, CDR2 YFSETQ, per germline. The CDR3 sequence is CASSLGGYNQPQHF. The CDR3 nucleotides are TGCGCCAGCAGCTTGGGCGGGTACAATCAGCCCCAGCATTTT.

DNA of the CDR3: TGTGCCAGCAGCGTCCTGAGTGGCACAGATACGCAGTATTTT. The encoded protein is CASSVLSGTDTQYF. The V and J genes are TRBV9 and TRBJ2-3; D gene unclear. This CDR3 region has 14 residues. Trimming removed 2 bases at V and 1 base at J, with 8 bases between. CDR1 is SGDLS, CDR2 YYNGEE, per germline.

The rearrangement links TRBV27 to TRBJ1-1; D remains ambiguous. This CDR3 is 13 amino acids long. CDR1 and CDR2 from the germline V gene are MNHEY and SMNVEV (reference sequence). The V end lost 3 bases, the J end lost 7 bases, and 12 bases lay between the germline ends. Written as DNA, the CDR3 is TGTGCCAGCAGTTTGCGCGGCGGGGATGAAGCTTTCTTT. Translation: CASSLRGGDEAFF.

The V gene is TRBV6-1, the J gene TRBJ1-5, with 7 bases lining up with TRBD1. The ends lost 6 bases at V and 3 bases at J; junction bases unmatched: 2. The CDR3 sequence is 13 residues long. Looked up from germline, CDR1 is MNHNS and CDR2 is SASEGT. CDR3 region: CASRDRFNQPQHF. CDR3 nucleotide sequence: TGTGCCAGCAGGGACAGGTTCAATCAGCCCCAGCATTTT.

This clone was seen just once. CDR3 loop: CASRLRGSAKNIQYF. The DNA for the CDR3 is TGTGCCAGCAGACTCAGGGGTTCGGCCAAAAACATTCAGTACTTC. The gene calls are TRBV7-2 and TRBJ2-4; possibly TRBD1 for D (6 bases). Trimming removed 6 bases from V and 1 base from J, with 13 bases in between. CDR1 and CDR2 from the germline V gene are SGHTA and FQGNSA. This CDR3 region has 15 residues.

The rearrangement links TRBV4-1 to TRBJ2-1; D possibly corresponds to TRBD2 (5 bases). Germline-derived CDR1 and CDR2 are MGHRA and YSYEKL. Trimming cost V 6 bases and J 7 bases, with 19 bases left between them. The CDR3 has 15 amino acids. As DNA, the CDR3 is TGCGCCAGCAGTCGGGGTGGTTGGGAGAGGAATGAGCAGTTCTTC. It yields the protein CASSRGGWERNEQFF.

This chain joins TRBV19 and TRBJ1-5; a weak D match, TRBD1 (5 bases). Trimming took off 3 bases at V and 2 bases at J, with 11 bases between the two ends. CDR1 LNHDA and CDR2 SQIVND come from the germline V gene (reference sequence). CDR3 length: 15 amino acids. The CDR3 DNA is TGTGCCAGTAGTATCGGCAGGGTAGGCAATCAGCCCCAGCATTTT. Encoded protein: CASSIGRVGNQPQHF.

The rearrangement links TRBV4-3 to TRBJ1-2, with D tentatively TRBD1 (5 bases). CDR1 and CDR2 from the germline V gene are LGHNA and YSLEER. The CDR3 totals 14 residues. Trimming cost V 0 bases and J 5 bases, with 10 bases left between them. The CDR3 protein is CASSQEGQGYGYTF. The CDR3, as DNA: TGCGCCAGCAGCCAAGAAGGGCAGGGATATGGCTACACCTTC.

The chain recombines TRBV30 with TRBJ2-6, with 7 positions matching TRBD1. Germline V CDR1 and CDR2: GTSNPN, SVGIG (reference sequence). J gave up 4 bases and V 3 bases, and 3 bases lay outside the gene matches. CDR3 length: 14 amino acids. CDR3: CAWRGTAGANVLTF. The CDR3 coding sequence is TGTGCCTGGAGGGGGACAGCAGGGGCCAACGTCCTGACTTTC. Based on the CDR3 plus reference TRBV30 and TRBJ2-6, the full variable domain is SQTIHQWPATLVQPVGSPLSLECTVEGTSNPNLYWYRQAAGRGLQLLFYSVGIGQISSEVPQNLSASRPQDRQFILSSKKLLLSDSGFYLCAWRGTAGANVLTFGAGSRLTVL.

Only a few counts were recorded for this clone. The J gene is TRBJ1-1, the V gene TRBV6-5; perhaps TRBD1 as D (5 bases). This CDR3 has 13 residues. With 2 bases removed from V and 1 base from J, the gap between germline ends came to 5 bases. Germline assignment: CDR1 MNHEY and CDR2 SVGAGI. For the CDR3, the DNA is TGTGCCAGCAGTTACAGGGGGAACACTGAAGCTTTCTTT. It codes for CASSYRGNTEAFF.

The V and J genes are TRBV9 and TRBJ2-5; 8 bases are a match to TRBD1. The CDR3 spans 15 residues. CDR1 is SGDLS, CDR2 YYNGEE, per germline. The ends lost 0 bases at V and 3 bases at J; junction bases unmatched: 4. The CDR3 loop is CASSVVAGGKETQYF. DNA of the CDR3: TGTGCCAGCAGCGTAGTGGCAGGGGGCAAAGAGACCCAGTACTTC.

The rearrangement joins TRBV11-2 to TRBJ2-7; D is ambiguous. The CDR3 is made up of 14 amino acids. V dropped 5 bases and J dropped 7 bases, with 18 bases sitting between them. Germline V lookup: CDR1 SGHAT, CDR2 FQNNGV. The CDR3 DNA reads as TGTGCCAGCAGCCCGCCAGCGACTTCGGTAGAGCAGTACTTC. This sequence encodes CASSPPATSVEQYF.

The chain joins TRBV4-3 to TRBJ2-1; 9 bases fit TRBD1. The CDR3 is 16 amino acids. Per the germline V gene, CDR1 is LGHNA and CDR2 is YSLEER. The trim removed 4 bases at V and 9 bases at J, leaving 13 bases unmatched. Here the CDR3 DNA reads TGCGCCAGCAGCCCTGCTGGGACAGGGTTTTTACGTGAGCAGTTCTTC. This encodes CASSPAGTGFLREQFF.

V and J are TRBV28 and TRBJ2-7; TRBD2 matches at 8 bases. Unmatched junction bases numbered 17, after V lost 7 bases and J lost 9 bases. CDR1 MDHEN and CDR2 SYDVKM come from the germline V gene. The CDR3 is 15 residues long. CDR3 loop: CASTTSTSARGVQYF. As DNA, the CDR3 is TGTGCCAGCACCACGTCGACTAGCGCCCGAGGAGTGCAGTACTTC.

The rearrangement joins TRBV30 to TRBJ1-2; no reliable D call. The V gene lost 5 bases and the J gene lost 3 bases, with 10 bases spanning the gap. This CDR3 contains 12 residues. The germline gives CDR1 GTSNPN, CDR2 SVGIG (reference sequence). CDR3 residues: CAWSPRDYGYTF. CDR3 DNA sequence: TGTGCCTGGTCGCCTCGGGACTATGGCTACACCTTC.

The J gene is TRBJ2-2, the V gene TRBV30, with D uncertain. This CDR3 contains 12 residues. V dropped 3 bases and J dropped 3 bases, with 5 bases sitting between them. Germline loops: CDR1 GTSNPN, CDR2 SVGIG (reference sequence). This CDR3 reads CAWRADTGELFF. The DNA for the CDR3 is TGTGCCTGGAGGGCTGACACCGGGGAGCTGTTTTTT.

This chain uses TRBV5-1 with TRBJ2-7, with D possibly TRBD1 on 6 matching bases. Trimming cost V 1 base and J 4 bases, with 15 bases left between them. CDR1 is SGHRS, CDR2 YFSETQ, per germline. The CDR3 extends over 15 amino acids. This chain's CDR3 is CASSLIAQGGYEQYF. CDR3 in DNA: TGCGCCAGCAGCTTGATCGCACAGGGTGGGTACGAGCAGTACTTC.